This T cell receptor (beta chain) was recorded in a study of CDR3 diversity in severe acne. TCRdb ran MiXCR on the PCR reads and lists one entry per CDR3 protein. The sample consists of some 90,000 distinct CDR3 sequences, roughly 52% of them appearing once. CDR3 size: 13 residues. Trimming removed 5 bases at V and 4 bases at J, with 11 bases between. CDR1 is SEHNR and CDR2 is FQNEAQ in the germline V gene (reference sequence). The gene calls are TRBV7-9 and TRBJ1-1; possible D gene TRBD1, 5 bases. The sample taken for sequencing was blood. The source is a male donor in good health, serving as a control. This chain's CDR3 is CASSKGTGTEAFF. The CDR3 DNA follows: TGTGCCAGCAGCAAGGGGACGGGCACTGAAGCTTTCTTT.